This passage covers 5 T cell receptor beta chains from one sample sequenced in a study of T cells after yellow fever vaccination. TCRdb analysed the 5' RACE reads with MiXCR anew, one entry per CDR3 protein. Of about 210,000 distinct CDR3 sequences listed, approximately 3.2% are singletons. The material was CD4+ T cells sorted from PBMCs, obtained 10 days after the yellow fever booster vaccination. The receptors shown here come from a man between 18 and 35 years old who received the YFV17D yellow fever vaccine.

This clonotype was detected many times. The V and J genes are TRBV6-1 and TRBJ2-7; D is unresolved. CDR1 and CDR2 (germline): MNHNS, SASEGT. Trimming left V 2 bases short and J 0 bases short, with 8 bases between. The CDR3 has 14 amino acids. CDR3: CASSEQQHSYEQYF. CDR3 nucleotides: TGTGCCAGCAGTGAACAACAGCACTCCTACGAGCAGTACTTC.

CDR3 sequence: CASSFLGHDPYNEQFF. Here the CDR3 DNA reads TGTGCCAGCTCCTTTCTCGGGCACGACCCCTACAATGAGCAGTTCTTC. The chain links TRBV6-2 or TRBV6-3 to TRBJ2-1; no definite D call. V gave up 8 bases and J gave up 2 bases, with 19 bases separating them. CDR1 is MNHEY, CDR2 SVGEGT, per germline. The CDR3 covers 16 residues.

This clonotype was seen ten or more times. The CDR3, as DNA: TGTGCCAGCAGCCCACTGACAGGGGCTAACTATGGCTACACCTTC. It specifies CASSPLTGANYGYTF. The gene calls are TRBV7-8 and TRBJ1-2; 8 bases are a match to TRBD1. V shed 5 bases, J shed 0 bases, and the junction held 5 bases outside the gene matches. Looked up from germline, CDR1 is SGHVS and CDR2 is FQNEAQ. The CDR3 sequence is 15 residues long.

This clonotype was found many times. The chain employs TRBV5-1 and TRBJ2-7; tentatively, D is TRBD1 or TRBD2 (5 bases each). The germline V gene has CDR1 SGHRS and CDR2 YFSETQ. The CDR3 runs 14 residues. The V gene lost 6 bases and the J gene lost 1 base, with 14 bases spanning the gap. In DNA form, the CDR3 reads TGCGCCAGCATCCCCGGGACGGAGTCCTACGAGCAGTACGTC. Translated: CASIPGTESYEQYV.

At least ten counts were recorded for this clonotype. V usage is TRBV5-1 and J usage is TRBJ2-1, with D perhaps TRBD1 (5 bases). The CDR3 runs 15 residues. V gave up 5 bases and J gave up 3 bases, with 15 bases separating them. CDR1 and CDR2 (germline): SGHRS, YFSETQ. In DNA form, the CDR3 reads TGCGCCAGCAGTAGAACAGGCGATTTCTACAATGAGCAGTTCTTC. Translation: CASSRTGDFYNEQFF.